This TCR beta chain appears in the sequencing data of a study of graft-versus-host responses after intestinal transplantation. Study-wide background: All recipients were transplanted with multivisceral, liver-intestinal, or isolated intestinal grafts. Anti-thymocyte globulin induction, then tacrolimus and steroids for two to four years, went to all recipients.

Broader study findings: Allografts from individuals with graft-donor T cell macrochimerism displayed high graft-versus-host to host-versus-graft clonal ratios.

The data were produced by immunoSEQ multiplex PCR, yet TCRdb's version contains in-frame clones alone and is incomplete. The sample has tens of thousands of clones; about 79% are singletons. The CDR3 loop spans 16 amino acids. V gave up 0 bases and J gave up 4 bases, with 14 bases separating them. Germline lookup yields CDR1 SGHDT and CDR2 YYEEEE. In regard to this clone: Antigen specificity is unknown.

The sample here was unstimulated CD8+ T cells sorted from spleen or lymph node cells, taken before intestinal transplant. This sequence originates from a human donor who received an intestinal transplant. The genes are TRBV5-6 and TRBJ2-1; a possible D gene is TRBD2 (5 bases). This chain's CDR3 is CASSLEGSALYNEQFF. The CDR3 DNA is TGTGCCAGCAGCTTGGAGGGTAGCGCGCTTTACAATGAGCAGTTCTTC.